This TCR beta chain comes out of a study of cytomegalovirus exposure and HLA in healthy donors. General study results and limits: Sequencing probably produced one cluster of sequence variants that were highly shared.

Looked up from germline, CDR1 is MNHNY and CDR2 is SVGAGI (reference sequence). This CDR3 has 11 residues. The PCR ran on 60 Vbeta and 13 Jbeta primers. The table came from immunoSEQ multiplex PCR; TCRdb's copy has only in-frame clones and leaves some out. Of some 130,000 clones in the sample, roughly two thirds were seen once. Comment on this clone: Antigen unknown.

The chain employs TRBV6-6 and TRBJ2-5; D unclear. The end of the DNA fits TRBJ2-7 better, so the J call may be wrong. The sequenced sample was PBMCs. This TCR derives from a man between 25 and 39 years old in good health and CMV-seropositive. The CDR3 nucleotides read TGTGCCAGCACGCAATCATACGAGCAGTACTTC. Translated: CASTQSYEQYF.